These 31 T cell receptor beta chains originate from one sample sequenced in a study of T-cell reconstitution after alpha-beta-depleted transplantation in children. Unique molecular identifiers were incorporated when the TCRbeta library was constructed. TCRdb recomputed calls from the PCR reads with MiXCR, one row per CDR3 protein. The data hold 97,000 or so distinct CDR3 sequences, with about 7.5% observed a single time. The material sequenced was PBMCs, taken before TCRalphabeta/CD19-depleted stem cell transplant. Receptor source: a boy under 10 years old with acute lymphoblastic leukemia, due to receive a stem cell transplant.

The rearrangement joins TRBV11-2 to TRBJ2-5; 8 nucleotides match TRBD2. The CDR3 consists of 18 residues. Germline loops: CDR1 SGHAT, CDR2 FQNNGV. V gave up 3 bases and J gave up 2 bases; unmatched junction bases: 14. This CDR3 is CASSFPTMGSGVQETQYF. The CDR3 nucleotides are TGTGCCAGCAGCTTCCCCACCATGGGTAGCGGGGTTCAAGAGACCCAGTACTTC.

This clonotype showed up just a few times. The chain recombines TRBV20-1 with TRBJ2-1; 11 bases line up with TRBD2. Trimming cost V 1 base and J 4 bases; bases outside gene matches: 6. Germline V lookup: CDR1 DFQATT, CDR2 SNEGSKA (reference sequence). The CDR3 length is 16 residues. The CDR3 here is CSARGASGGSYNEQFF. The CDR3 DNA reads as TGCAGTGCTAGAGGAGCTAGCGGGGGGTCTTACAATGAGCAGTTCTTC.

In its sample, this clonotype was seen a few times. The chain combines TRBV6-6 with TRBJ2-1; either TRBD1 or TRBD2 may supply D (6 bases each). V shed 3 bases and J shed 5 bases, with 8 bases lying between them. The CDR3 contains 13 residues. Looked up from germline, CDR1 is MNHNY and CDR2 is SVGAGI (reference sequence). The chain's CDR3 is CASSYRGDNEQFF. The CDR3 nucleotides are TGTGCCAGCAGTTATAGGGGGGACAATGAGCAGTTCTTC.

The rearrangement uses TRBV6-5 and TRBJ1-1; a possible D gene is TRBD1 (5 bases). Looked up from germline, CDR1 is MNHEY and CDR2 is SVGAGI. Trimming removed 4 bases at V and 8 bases at J, with 14 bases between. There are 13 residues in the CDR3. CDR3 DNA: TGTGCCAGCAGTTTTCGACAGACCGGGGAAGCTTTCTTT. Translating gives CASSFRQTGEAFF.

V is TRBV7-9 and J is TRBJ1-5, with D perhaps matching TRBD1 (5 bases). Deletions cut 5 bases from V and 3 bases from J, with 20 bases between. The CDR3 has 17 amino acids. Per germline, CDR1 SEHNR and CDR2 FQNEAQ (reference sequence). This CDR3 reads CASSLSGGLKSNQPQHF. For the CDR3, the DNA is TGTGCCAGCAGCCTTAGCGGGGGACTGAAATCCAATCAGCCCCAGCATTTT.

The rearrangement joins TRBV4-2 to TRBJ2-5; D may be TRBD1 (6 bases). Germline CDR1 reads LGHNA; CDR2 reads YNFKEQ. V gave up 4 bases and J gave up 9 bases, with 21 bases separating them. The CDR3 is made up of 15 amino acids. The chain's CDR3 is CASSPSRGGSRPQYF. Written as DNA, the CDR3 is TGTGCCAGCAGCCCTTCCAGAGGGGGTTCAAGGCCCCAGTACTTC.

The chain joins TRBV20-1 to TRBJ2-7; 7 bases match TRBD1. Per germline, CDR1 DFQATT and CDR2 SNEGSKA (reference sequence). The CDR3 sequence is 15 residues long. Trimming took 5 bases from V and 2 from J; bases not matched to a gene: 12. CDR3 in amino acids: CSAATGTLPPYEQYF. The CDR3 coding sequence is TGCAGTGCTGCGACAGGGACCTTACCTCCCTACGAGCAGTACTTC.

This rearrangement joins TRBV6-5 to TRBJ1-4, with D possibly matching TRBD1 (6 bases). CDR3 length equals 12 residues. CDR1 is MNHEY and CDR2 is SVGAGI in the germline V gene. V gave up 6 bases and J gave up 8 bases, with 10 bases separating them. The CDR3 sequence is CASRTGYEKLFF. In DNA form, the CDR3 reads TGTGCCAGCAGAACAGGGTACGAAAAACTGTTTTTT.

With regard to this clonotype: Mismatch with germline at one junction end may stem from a read error. This chain connects TRBV9 to TRBJ1-2, with 7 bases identical to TRBD1. CDR1 is SGDLS, CDR2 YYNGEE, per germline. The length of the CDR3 is 14 residues. The CDR3 is CAISPRGANYGYTF. The CDR3 DNA is TGTGCCATCAGCCCCAGGGGGGCAAACTATGGCTACACCTTC.

J is TRBJ2-5 and V is TRBV10-2; D remains ambiguous. The CDR3 sequence is 14 residues long. Germline V gene data show CDR1 as WSHSY and CDR2 as SAAADI. Trimming pared 5 bases from V and 4 bases from J, leaving 14 bases between. For the CDR3, the DNA is TGCGCCAGCAGTCCAAGGTTCTCCGGAGAGACCCAGTACTTC. Its protein product is CASSPRFSGETQYF.

The rearrangement joins TRBV18 to TRBJ1-1; the D is unclear. The length of the CDR3 is 14 residues. Deletions cut 0 bases from V and 0 bases from J, with 5 bases between. CDR1 KGHSH and CDR2 LQKENI come from the germline V gene. Written as DNA, the CDR3 is TGTGCCAGCTCACCACCTTCCCTGAACACTGAAGCTTTCTTT. Amino acid sequence: CASSPPSLNTEAFF.

This clonotype was detected many times. V gene TRBV7-2 combines with J gene TRBJ2-1; 7 nucleotides match TRBD2. CDR1 is SGHTA, CDR2 FQGNSA, per germline. There are 17 residues in the CDR3. The ends lost 1 base at V and 7 bases at J; junction bases unmatched: 13. This chain's CDR3 is CASSLETSPPRFNEQFF. The DNA for the CDR3 is TGTGCCAGCAGCTTAGAGACTAGCCCACCTCGCTTTAATGAGCAGTTCTTC.

This chain uses TRBV7-9 with TRBJ2-2, with D hard to call. The germline V gene encodes CDR1 SEHNR and CDR2 FQNEAQ (reference sequence). The CDR3 sequence is 16 residues long. Deletions cut 1 base from V and 5 bases from J, with 14 bases between. This chain's CDR3 is CASSLGARRVTGELFF. Here the CDR3 DNA reads TGTGCCAGCAGCTTAGGAGCCCGGCGAGTAACCGGGGAGCTGTTTTTT.

This clonotype was counted a few times. The rearrangement joins TRBV5-6 to TRBJ2-2, with D perhaps being TRBD1 or TRBD2 (5 bases each). V lost 3 bases and J 0 bases, leaving 9 bases between the germline ends. The CDR3 totals 15 residues. Germline values: CDR1 SGHDT, CDR2 YYEEEE. CDR3 amino acids: CASSYGTTNTGELFF. CDR3 in DNA: TGTGCCAGCAGCTACGGGACGACGAACACCGGGGAGCTGTTTTTT.

This clonotype has ten or more counts. This chain connects TRBV5-1 to TRBJ2-3; TRBD2 agrees at 8 bases. CDR1 is SGHRS, CDR2 YFSETQ, per germline. V was pared by 2 bases and J by 0 bases, with 2 bases of the junction left unmatched. CDR3 length: 15 amino acids. The CDR3 DNA reads TGCGCCAGCAGCTTTAGCGGGGTCAGCACAGATACGCAGTATTTT. This gives the protein CASSFSGVSTDTQYF.

This clonotype has a handful of counts. The gene calls are TRBV6-2 or TRBV6-3 and TRBJ2-3; D is unresolved. Per the germline V gene, CDR1 is MNHEY and CDR2 is SVGEGT. Trimming removed 4 bases from V and 3 bases from J, with 5 bases in between. The CDR3 covers 12 residues. DNA for the CDR3: TGTGCCAGCAGTTCCCTTACAGATACGCAGTATTTT. Translation gives CASSSLTDTQYF.

The chain joins TRBV29-1 to TRBJ2-5; tentative D call: TRBD2 (6 bases). The CDR3 contains 14 residues. V lost 0 bases to trimming and J lost 5 bases, with 13 bases between them. Germline V gene data show CDR1 as SQVTM and CDR2 as ANQGSEA. CDR3 sequence: CSVEDRTIPETQYF. The CDR3 DNA reads TGCAGCGTTGAAGATAGGACTATACCGGAGACCCAGTACTTC.

This clonotype has ten or more counts. J is TRBJ2-1 and V is TRBV6-1; D is undetermined. The germline CDR1 and CDR2 sequences are MNHNS and SASEGT. Trimming cost V 1 base and J 7 bases, with 5 bases left between them. The CDR3 length is 12 residues. CDR3 sequence: CASSEVGNEQFF. As DNA, the CDR3 is TGTGCCAGCAGTGAAGTGGGAAATGAGCAGTTCTTC.

The sample holds a few counts of this clonotype. The chain couples TRBV24-1 to TRBJ1-5, with TRBD1 matching over 9 bases. The CDR3 has 14 residues. CDR1 is KGHDR and CDR2 is SFDVKD in the germline V gene. Losses at the gene ends were 4 bases for V and 6 bases for J; bases not matched to a gene: 3. This CDR3 is CATSEGTGFQPQHF. In DNA form, the CDR3 reads TGTGCCACCAGTGAGGGGACAGGGTTTCAGCCCCAGCATTTT.

J is TRBJ2-7 and V is TRBV20-1; 9 positions match TRBD2. Looked up from germline, CDR1 is DFQATT and CDR2 is SNEGSKA (reference sequence). Losses at the gene ends were 6 bases for V and 8 bases for J; bases not matched to a gene: 5. This CDR3 spans 11 amino acids. CDR3 protein: CSAQAGGQQYF. The CDR3 DNA follows: TGCAGTGCCCAGGCGGGGGGGCAGCAGTACTTC.

The V and J genes are TRBV20-1 and TRBJ1-2; TRBD1 might be the D (6 bases). Germline CDR1 reads DFQATT; CDR2 reads SNEGSKA (reference sequence). V was trimmed by 1 base and J by 3 bases, leaving 21 bases between them. The CDR3 spans 17 residues. The CDR3 DNA sequence: TGCAGTGCTAGAGGCGCCCTGGGGGGGGCCAAAGACTATGGCTACACCTTC. This sequence encodes CSARGALGGAKDYGYTF.

This clonotype has more than one count but fewer than ten. The gene calls are TRBV7-9 and TRBJ2-7; D not certain. Trimming removed 5 bases at V and 0 bases at J, with 8 bases between. Germline V CDR1 and CDR2: SEHNR, FQNEAQ (reference sequence). CDR3 size: 13 residues. This chain's CDR3 is CASSQRSSYEQYF. The CDR3 nucleotides read TGTGCCAGCAGCCAGAGGAGCTCCTACGAGCAGTACTTC.

The table lists this clonotype with many counts. The gene calls are TRBV3-1 and TRBJ1-2; TRBD1 matches at 10 bases. The CDR3 has 16 amino acids. V was pared by 4 bases and J by 8 bases, with 13 bases of the junction left unmatched. CDR1 LGHDT and CDR2 YNNKEL come from the germline V gene (reference sequence). The CDR3 region is CASSPRQGAPHLGYTF. CDR3 in DNA: TGTGCCAGCAGCCCGCGACAGGGGGCTCCCCATTTGGGCTACACCTTC.

This clonotype was counted many times. CDR3 coding DNA: TGTGCCAGCAGCTTTGGACAGAGCAATCAGCCCCAGCATTTT. Translation: CASSFGQSNQPQHF. This rearrangement joins TRBV5-5 to TRBJ1-5; the D gene is possibly TRBD1 (6 bases). CDR1 and CDR2 (germline): SGHKS, YYEKEE (reference sequence). The CDR3 is made up of 14 amino acids. V was shortened by 2 bases and J by 1 base, with 7 bases between the two germline ends.

This clonotype was seen many times. The chain couples TRBV18 to TRBJ2-5; 7 bases map to TRBD1. CDR3 length: 14 amino acids. CDR1 is KGHSH and CDR2 is LQKENI in the germline V gene. J lost 2 bases, V lost 5 bases, and 5 bases had no gene match. The DNA for the CDR3 is TGTGCCAGCTCATCCGGGACAGAACAAGAGACCCAGTACTTC. Encoded protein: CASSSGTEQETQYF.

There are many counts of this clonotype. This rearrangement joins TRBV7-9 to TRBJ2-3; 8 nucleotides line up with TRBD2. Germline CDR1 reads SEHNR; CDR2 reads FQNEAQ (reference sequence). This CDR3 has 15 residues. J lost 0 bases, V lost 5 bases, and 4 bases had no gene match. The CDR3 DNA reads as TGTGCCAGCAGCATCGGGGGGGGTAGCACAGATACGCAGTATTTT. This translates into CASSIGGGSTDTQYF. The variable domain in full, with the rest retrieved from reference TRBV7-9 and TRBJ2-3, is DTGVSQNPRHKITKRGQNVTFRCDPISEHNRLYWYRQTLGQGPEFLTYFQNEAQLEKSRLLSDRFSAERPKGSFSTLEIQRTEQGDSAMYLCASSIGGGSTDTQYFGPGTRLTVL.

Concerning this clonotype: A clone one base away is much larger, so this may be a read error. The CDR3 does not end in the conserved phenylalanine or tryptophan, so this is likely a read error. The rearrangement joins TRBV18 to TRBJ1-5; D uncertain. Germline CDR1 reads KGHSH; CDR2 reads LQKENI. Trimming cost V 2 bases and J 5 bases, with 7 bases left between them. CDR3 length: 13 amino acids. The CDR3 loop reads CASSPTSDQPQHC. For the CDR3, the DNA is TGTGCCAGCTCACCAACTTCCGATCAGCCCCAGCATTGT.

This clonotype appeared many times. The gene calls are TRBV7-6 and TRBJ2-1; D is unresolved. In germline, CDR1 is SGHVS, CDR2 FNYEAQ. The CDR3 runs to 14 residues. The V end lost 2 bases, the J end lost 3 bases, and 8 bases lay between the germline ends. This CDR3 reads CASSLTRDYNEQFF. Here the CDR3 DNA reads TGTGCCAGCAGCTTAACTCGAGACTACAATGAGCAGTTCTTC. Complete variable domain (other parts from reference TRBV7-6 and TRBJ2-1): GAGVSQSPRYKVTKRGQDVALRCDPISGHVSLYWYRQALGQGPEFLTYFNYEAQQDKSGLPNDRFSAERPEGSISTLTIQRTEQRDSAMYRCASSLTRDYNEQFFGPGTRLTVL.

The chain has TRBV18 and TRBJ2-3; the D gene could be TRBD1 or TRBD2 (6 bases each). This CDR3 region has 16 residues. Looked up from germline, CDR1 is KGHSH and CDR2 is LQKENI. Trimming removed 0 bases from V and 2 bases from J, with 12 bases in between. As DNA, the CDR3 is TGTGCCAGCTCACCACCGTACGGGGGCGCCACAGATACGCAGTATTTT. Translated: CASSPPYGGATDTQYF.

Ten or more counts support this clonotype. The chain couples TRBV9 to TRBJ2-5; D perhaps matches TRBD1 (6 bases). Per germline, CDR1 SGDLS and CDR2 YYNGEE. The length of the CDR3 is 16 residues. Trimming took 0 bases from V and 3 from J, leaving 15 bases between them. CDR3 nucleotides: TGTGCCAGCAGCGTAGACCTAGGACAGAGTAAAGAGACCCAGTACTTC. As protein: CASSVDLGQSKETQYF.

This clonotype has a handful of counts. The J gene is TRBJ2-7, the V gene TRBV18, with D unresolved. V lost 0 bases and J lost 8, with 8 bases in between. This CDR3 spans 12 amino acids. CDR1 and CDR2 (germline): KGHSH, LQKENI. The CDR3 DNA sequence: TGTGCCAGCTCACCACCGAAGGGAAAGCAGTACTTC. As protein: CASSPPKGKQYF.